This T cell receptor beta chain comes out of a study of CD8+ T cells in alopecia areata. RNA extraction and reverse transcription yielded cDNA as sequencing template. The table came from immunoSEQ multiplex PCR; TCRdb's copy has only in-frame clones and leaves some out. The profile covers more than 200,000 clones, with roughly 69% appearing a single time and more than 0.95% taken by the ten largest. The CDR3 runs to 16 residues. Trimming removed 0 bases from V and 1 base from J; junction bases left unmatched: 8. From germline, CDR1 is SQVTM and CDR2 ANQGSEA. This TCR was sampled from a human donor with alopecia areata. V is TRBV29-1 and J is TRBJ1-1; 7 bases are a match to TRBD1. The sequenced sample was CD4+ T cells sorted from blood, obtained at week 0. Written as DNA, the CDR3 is TGCAGCGTTGAAGACCGCAGGGGGACACAGAACACTGAAGCTTTCTTT. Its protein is CSVEDRRGTQNTEAFF.